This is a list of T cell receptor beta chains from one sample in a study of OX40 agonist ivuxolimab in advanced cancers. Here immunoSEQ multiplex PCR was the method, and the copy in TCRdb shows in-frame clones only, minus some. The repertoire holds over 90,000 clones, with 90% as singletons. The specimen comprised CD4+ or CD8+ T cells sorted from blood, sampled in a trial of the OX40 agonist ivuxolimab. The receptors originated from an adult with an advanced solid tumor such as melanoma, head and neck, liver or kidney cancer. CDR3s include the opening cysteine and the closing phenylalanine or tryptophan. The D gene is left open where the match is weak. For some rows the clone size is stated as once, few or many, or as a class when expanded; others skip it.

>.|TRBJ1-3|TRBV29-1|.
TGCAGCGTCGAAGGACGTGTAGGTCCCTCTGGAAACACCATATATTTT
CSVEGRVGPSGNTIYF
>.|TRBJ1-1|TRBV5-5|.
TGTGCCAGCAGCCCGGACCCCGGGAGGGCCAACACTGAAGCTTTCTTT
CASSPDPGRANTEAFF
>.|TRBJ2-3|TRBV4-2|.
TGTGCCAGCAGCCAAGAATGGGGGGGCACAGATACGCAGTATTTT
CASSQEWGGTDTQYF
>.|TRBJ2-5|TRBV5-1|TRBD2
TGCGCCAGCAGCTTGTGGGGGAGGGAAGAGACCCAGTACTTC
CASSLWGREETQYF
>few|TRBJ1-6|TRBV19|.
TGTGCCAGCCAAAAAAATTCACCCCTCCACTTT
CASQKNSPLHF
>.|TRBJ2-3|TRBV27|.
TGTGCCAGCAGTTTGAATGGCGGATCTAGCACAGATACGCAGTATTTT
CASSLNGGSSTDTQYF
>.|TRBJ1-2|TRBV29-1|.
TGCAGCGTTGAAGAATGGTCGCAGGGCAATGGCTACACCTTC
CSVEEWSQGNGYTF
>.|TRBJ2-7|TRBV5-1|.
TGCGCCAGCAGCTTGGTAGAGGTCTCCTACGAGCAGTACTTC
CASSLVEVSYEQYF
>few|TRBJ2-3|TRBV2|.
TGTGCCAGCAGCAGGGGCGGATTTGACACAGATACGCAGTATTTT
CASSRGGFDTDTQYF
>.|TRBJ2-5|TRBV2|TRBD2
TGTGCCAGCAGGAATGTCCAGGGGCGGGAGGGCCCGGAGACCCAGTACTTC
CASRNVQGREGPETQYF
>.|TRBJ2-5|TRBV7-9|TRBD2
TGTGCCAGCAGCCGGCTAGCGGGAGCAACAGAGACCCAGTACTTC
CASSRLAGATETQYF
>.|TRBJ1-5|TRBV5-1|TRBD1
TGCGCCAGCAGCTTAACGGGACAGGGCAATCAGCCCCAGCATTTT
CASSLTGQGNQPQHF
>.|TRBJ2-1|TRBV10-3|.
TGTGCCATCAGTGGGGGGGAGTCCCGTAATAGTGAGCAGTTCTTC
CAISGGESRNSEQFF
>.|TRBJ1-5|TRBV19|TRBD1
TGTGCCAGTAGTATCCCGGGACAGGGGTACAATCAGCCCCAGCATTTT
CASSIPGQGYNQPQHF
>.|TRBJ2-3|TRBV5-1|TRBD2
TGCGCCAGCAGCTTGGTGTCTAGCGGGGGGCCCCCCTTGTATTTT
CASSLVSSGGPPLYF
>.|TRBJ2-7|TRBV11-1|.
TGTGCCAGCACCCGAAATGGTTGGAGTGCCGAGCAGTACTTC
CASTRNGWSAEQYF
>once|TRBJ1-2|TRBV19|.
TGTGCCAGTTACAGGGAAGTAGGAGGCTACACCTTC
CASYREVGGYTF
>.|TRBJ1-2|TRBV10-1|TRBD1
TGCGCCAGCAGTGAGCCCCGGGACAGGGAAATAACCACCTTC
CASSEPRDREITTF
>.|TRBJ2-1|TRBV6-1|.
TGTGCCAGCAGTCCCCGACAGGACTCCTACAATGAGCAGTTCTTC
CASSPRQDSYNEQFF
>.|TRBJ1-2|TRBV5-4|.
TGTGCCAGCAGCTTGATACAGGACTATGGCTACACCTTC
CASSLIQDYGYTF
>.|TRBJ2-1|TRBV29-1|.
TGCAGCGTTGAAGATTTAGGGAGGAGCTCCTACAATGAGCAGTTCTTC
CSVEDLGRSSYNEQFF
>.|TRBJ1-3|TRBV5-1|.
TGCGCCAGCAGCGACGGGACGGAAGGAAACACCATATATTTT
CASSDGTEGNTIYF
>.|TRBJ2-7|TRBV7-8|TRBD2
TGTGCCAGCAGCTTAAATTCGCTAGCGGGAGATGAGCAGTACTTC
CASSLNSLAGDEQYF
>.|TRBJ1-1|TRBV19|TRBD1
TGTGCCAGTAGTACTACAGGGGCGTCGGCTGAAGCTTTCTTT
CASSTTGASAEAFF
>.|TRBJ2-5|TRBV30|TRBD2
TGTGCCTGGAGTGTAAGCCCCAGCGGGAGGGCCGGGGAGACCCAGTACTTC
CAWSVSPSGRAGETQYF
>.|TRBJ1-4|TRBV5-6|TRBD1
TGTGCCAGCAGCTCGTTCGGGACAGGCACTAATGAAAAACTGTTTTTT
CASSSFGTGTNEKLFF
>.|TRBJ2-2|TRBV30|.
TGTGCCTGGAGTGTCCACCTGACTGGGAACACCGGGGAGCTGTTTTTT
CAWSVHLTGNTGELFF
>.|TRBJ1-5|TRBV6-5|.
TGTGCCAGCAGTGATCAGGGGAATCAGCCCCAGCATTTT
CASSDQGNQPQHF
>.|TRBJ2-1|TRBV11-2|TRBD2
TGTGCCAGCAGCCCACGACTAGCGGGGGGGTACAATGAGCAGTTCTTC
CASSPRLAGGYNEQFF
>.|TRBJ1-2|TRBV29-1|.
TGCAGCGTTGAAGTGGTGTCTGCTGGCTACACCTTC
CSVEVVSAGYTF
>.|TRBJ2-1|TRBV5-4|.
TGTGCCAGCAGCTTAGGAGTAGCGGATTACAATGAGCAGTTCTTC
CASSLGVADYNEQFF
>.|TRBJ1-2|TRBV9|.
TGTGCCAGCGGGGAGGGTGGCTACACCTTC
CASGEGGYTF
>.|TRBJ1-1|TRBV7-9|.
TGTGCCAGCAGCGGACGGGGGGTGAACACTGAAGCTTTCTTT
CASSGRGVNTEAFF
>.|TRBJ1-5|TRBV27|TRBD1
TGTGCCAGCAGGGGAGGTACAGGGGGTAGAAGCAATCAGCCCCAGCATTTT
CASRGGTGGRSNQPQHF
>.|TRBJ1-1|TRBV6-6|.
TGTGCCAGCAGTTACCGGAGGGACTCTCTAGGAGCTTTCTTT
CASSYRRDSLGAFF
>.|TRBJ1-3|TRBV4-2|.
TGTGCCAGCAGCCAAGATAGAGCAGGAGCTGGAAACACCATATATTTT
CASSQDRAGAGNTIYF
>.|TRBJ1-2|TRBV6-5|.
TGTGCCAGCAGTTACGGAGACTATGGCTACACCTTC
CASSYGDYGYTF
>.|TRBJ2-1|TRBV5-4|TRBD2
TGTGCCAGCAGCTTGGGGGACGCAGGGCTCGGGAGGAATGAGCAGTTCTTC
CASSLGDAGLGRNEQFF
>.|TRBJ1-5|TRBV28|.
TGTGCCAGCAGTTCTCCGGGATTCCGTAGCAATCAGCCCCAGCATTTT
CASSSPGFRSNQPQHF
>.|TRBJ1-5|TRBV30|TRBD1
TGTGCCTGGAGTGAGGGAGACAGGGTTCTCAATCAGCCCCAGCATTTT
CAWSEGDRVLNQPQHF
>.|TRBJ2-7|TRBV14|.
TGTGCCAGCAGCCAAAACTTACCCTACGAGCAGTACTTC
CASSQNLPYEQYF
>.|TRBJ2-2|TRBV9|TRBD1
TGTGCCAGCAGCCTTTTCGACAGGGGCGGGGCCGGGGAGCTGTTTTTT
CASSLFDRGGAGELFF
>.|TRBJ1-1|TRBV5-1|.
TGCGCCAGCAGGATGGGAGGGGGGGCCTCCATGAACACTGAAGCTTTCTTT
CASRMGGGASMNTEAFF
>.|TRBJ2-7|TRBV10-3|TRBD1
TGTGCCATCCGTGGACAGGGGAAAGGGTCCTACGAGCAGTACTTC
CAIRGQGKGSYEQYF